This is a list of T cell receptor beta chains from one sample in a study of OX40 agonist ivuxolimab in advanced cancers. Measured with immunoSEQ multiplex PCR; TCRdb has only the in-frame clones, and not every one. The table lists roughly 51,000 clones, nearly 90% of them singletons. Here the sequenced sample was CD4+ or CD8+ T cells sorted from blood, taken in a trial of the OX40 agonist ivuxolimab. The receptor set was obtained from an adult with an advanced solid tumor such as melanoma, head and neck, liver or kidney cancer. Each CDR3 is given with its conserved first and last residue. A D gene is named only where the DNA matches it firmly. Size values are once, few and many counts, or a class for expanded clones, and some rows have none.

clone_size j_call v_call d_call cdr3_nt cdr3_aa
NA TRBJ1-3 TRBV7-9 NA TGTGCCAGCAGCCCAGGAGTTGTCGGAAACACCATATATTTT CASSPGVVGNTIYF
once TRBJ1-3 TRBV5-1 TRBD1 TGCGCCAGCAGCCTAGGGACAGGCTCTGGAAACACCATATATTTT CASSLGTGSGNTIYF
NA TRBJ1-2 TRBV7-8 NA TGTGCCAGCAGCCCTAAGGGCTCTAACTATGGCTACACCTTC CASSPKGSNYGYTF
medium-sized TRBJ1-5 TRBV6-6 NA TGTGCCAGCAGCCTTGACCCTAAAAATCAGCCCCAGCATTTT CASSLDPKNQPQHF
NA TRBJ1-5 TRBV6-6 NA TGTGCCAGCAGTTACCCCCAGCCCCAGCATTTT CASSYPQPQHF
NA TRBJ1-3 TRBV15 NA TGTGCCACCAGCAGAGGGGGACGAGTCTCTGGAAACACCATATATTTT CATSRGGRVSGNTIYF
once TRBJ2-1 TRBV5-1 NA TGCGCCAGCAGCCCCCCGGGACGTACGACCTACAATGAGCAGTTCTTC CASSPPGRTTYNEQFF
once TRBJ2-1 TRBV7-9 TRBD2 TGTGCCAGCAGCTCGACTAGCGGGAGGGTCCGGGAGCAGTTCTTC CASSSTSGRVREQFF
once TRBJ2-5 TRBV7-2 NA TGTGCCAGCAGCTCCGGGACGGGCGTCGTGGAGACCCAGTACTTC CASSSGTGVVETQYF
NA TRBJ2-7 TRBV5-4 NA TGTGCCAGCAGCTTAACGTTCGGCGAGCAGTACTTC CASSLTFGEQYF
few TRBJ2-7 TRBV6-1 TRBD2 TGTGCCAGCAGTGGTAGCGGGAGGGCCGTGTTCGCCTACGAGCAGTACTTC CASSGSGRAVFAYEQYF
NA TRBJ1-2 TRBV2 NA TGTGCCAGCAGTGAAGCTTCGGTTTATGGCTACACCTTC CASSEASVYGYTF
NA TRBJ2-7 TRBV6-6 TRBD1 TGTGCCAGCAGTTCCGGGACAGGGCGATCCTACGAGCAGTACTTC CASSSGTGRSYEQYF
NA TRBJ2-1 TRBV6-1 TRBD1 TGTGCCAGCAGGGGGTGGAGACAGGGCTACAATGAGCAGTTCTTC CASRGWRQGYNEQFF
once TRBJ1-1 TRBV29-1 NA TGCAGCGCCTCCGGCTCGCTCATGAACACTGAAGCTTTCTTT CSASGSLMNTEAFF
NA TRBJ2-1 TRBV2 NA TGTGCCAGCAGTGAAGTTCGGACTTTCTACAATGAGCAGTTCTTC CASSEVRTFYNEQFF
NA TRBJ2-2 TRBV6-5 NA TGTGCCAGCAAAGCGGCCGGGGAGCTGTTTTTT CASKAAGELFF
once TRBJ2-7 TRBV5-1 TRBD2 TGCGCCAGCAGCCCACTAGCGGGAGGACCCTACGAGCAGTACTTC CASSPLAGGPYEQYF
NA TRBJ2-7 TRBV10-3 NA TGTGCCATCAGTGAGCCCACCGGGACGGGCTACGAGCAGTACTTC CAISEPTGTGYEQYF
NA TRBJ1-1 TRBV11-2 NA TGTGCCAGCAGCTTCAGACTGAACACTGAAGCTTTCTTT CASSFRLNTEAFF
NA TRBJ2-6 TRBV6-6 NA TGTGCCAGCAGTCTCCACAGCTCTGGGGCCAACGTCCTGACTTTC CASSLHSSGANVLTF
NA TRBJ2-1 TRBV18 TRBD2 TGTGCCAGCTTCCGTAGCGGGAGCTATTACAATGAGCAGTTCTTC CASFRSGSYYNEQFF
NA TRBJ1-3 TRBV9 NA TGTGCCAGCAGCGTGTCAGGGTCTGGAAACACCATATATTTT CASSVSGSGNTIYF
NA TRBJ1-2 TRBV2 NA TGTGCCAGCAGTTACGGGACGGCCCTCGAGGTTAACTATGGCTACACCTTC CASSYGTALEVNYGYTF
NA TRBJ2-3 TRBV7-8 TRBD2 TGTGCCAGCAGCAATCGACTAGCGGCAGTGTATACGCAGTATTTT CASSNRLAAVYTQYF
NA TRBJ2-7 TRBV27 TRBD2 TGTGCCAGCAGTTCCCCTTCTAGCGGGGGCACCTACGAGCAGTACTTC CASSSPSSGGTYEQYF
few TRBJ1-1 TRBV7-9 NA TGTGCCAGCAGGCCAAGAGGGGGGAACACTGAAGCTTTCTTT CASRPRGGNTEAFF
NA TRBJ1-2 TRBV2 TRBD1 TGTGCCAGCAGGGGGGACAGCAACTATGGCTACACCTTC CASRGDSNYGYTF
NA TRBJ2-5 TRBV7-9 NA TGTGCCAGCAGCTTAGGGAGGGGAGGTTCAGAGACCCAGTACTTC CASSLGRGGSETQYF
once TRBJ2-7 TRBV7-9 TRBD1 TGTGCCAGCAGCCTAAGACAGGGGGCGCATTACGAGCAGTACTTC CASSLRQGAHYEQYF
NA TRBJ2-4 TRBV4-2 NA TGTGCCAGCAGCCAAGTCCGGCCCCGGGGAGGAATTAACCTAGCCAAAAACATTCAGTACTTC CASSQVRPRGGINLAKNIQYF
NA TRBJ2-7 TRBV21-1 NA TGTGCCAGCAGCAAAAAGGAACAGGGGTTCCCGGCAACCTACGAGCAGTACTTC CASSKKEQGFPATYEQYF
NA TRBJ2-7 TRBV6-1 NA TGTGCCAGCAGTGAAGTGGTCAGCTCCTACGAGCAGTACTTC CASSEVVSSYEQYF
NA TRBJ2-5 TRBV7-8 TRBD2 TGTGCCAGCAGCTTAGGACTAGCGGGGCTCCAAGAGACCCAGTACTTC CASSLGLAGLQETQYF
NA TRBJ2-7 TRBV10-3 TRBD1 TGTGCCATCAGGACGGGACAGGGGTATGGAAACTCCTACGAGCAGTACTTC CAIRTGQGYGNSYEQYF
once TRBJ2-1 TRBV19 TRBD2 TGTGCCAGTAGTGCCGGGACTAGTGCCTACAATGAGCAGTTCTTC CASSAGTSAYNEQFF
NA TRBJ2-2 TRBV5-1 NA TGCGCCAGCAGGAGGTCAGGGAGTCCCGGGGAGCTGTTTTTT CASRRSGSPGELFF
NA TRBJ2-2 TRBV5-1 NA TGCGCCAGCAGCTTGGTCGGGCCCGGGGAGCTGTTTTTT CASSLVGPGELFF
NA TRBJ2-7 TRBV5-4 NA TGTGCCAGCAGCTTGGCCGCGGCCTACGAGCAGTACTTC CASSLAAAYEQYF
once TRBJ1-6 TRBV30 NA TGTGCCTTGGGACACGATTATAATTCACCCCTCCACTTT CALGHDYNSPLHF
NA TRBJ1-5 TRBV30 TRBD1 TGTGCCTGGACCAGGACAGGGGCGGTTCAGCCCCAGCATTTT CAWTRTGAVQPQHF
NA TRBJ1-1 TRBV6-1 NA TGTGCCAGCTGGGAAAGGGGGTTGAACACTGAAGCTTTCTTT CASWERGLNTEAFF
NA TRBJ1-4 TRBV4-1 NA TGCGCCAGCAGCCAAGAAAATCCGACGGACGCAACTAATGAAAAACTGTTTTTT CASSQENPTDATNEKLFF
NA TRBJ1-1 TRBV6-1 TRBD1 TGTGCCAGCAGTGCAGGGGGCTGGACTGAAGCTTTCTTT CASSAGGWTEAFF